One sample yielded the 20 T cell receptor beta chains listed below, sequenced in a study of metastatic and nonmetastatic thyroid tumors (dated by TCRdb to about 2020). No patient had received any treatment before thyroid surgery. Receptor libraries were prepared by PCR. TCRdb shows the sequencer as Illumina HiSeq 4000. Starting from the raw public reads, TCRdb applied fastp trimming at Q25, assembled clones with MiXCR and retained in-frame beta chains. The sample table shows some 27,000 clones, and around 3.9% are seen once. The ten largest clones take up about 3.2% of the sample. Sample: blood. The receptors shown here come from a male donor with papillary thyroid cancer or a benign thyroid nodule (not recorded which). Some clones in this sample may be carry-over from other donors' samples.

CDR3 sequence: CASSKSSGHGTDTQYF. The DNA for the CDR3 is TGTGCCAGCAGTAAATCTAGCGGGCACGGCACAGATACGCAGTATTTT. The chain uses TRBV27 and TRBJ2-3, with 8 positions matching TRBD2. V lost 5 bases to trimming and J lost 1 base; unmatched junction nucleotides: 8. The length of the CDR3 is 16 residues. Germline loops: CDR1 MNHEY, CDR2 SMNVEV (reference sequence).

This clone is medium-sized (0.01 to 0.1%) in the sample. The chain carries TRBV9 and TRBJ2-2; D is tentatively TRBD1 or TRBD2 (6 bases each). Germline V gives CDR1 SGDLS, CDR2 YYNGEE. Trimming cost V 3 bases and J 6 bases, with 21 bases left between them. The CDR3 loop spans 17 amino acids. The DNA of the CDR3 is TGTGCCAGCAGCGGAGGGGTAAAGACAGGAGGGCCCGGGGAGCTGTTTTTT. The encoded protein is CASSGGVKTGGPGELFF.

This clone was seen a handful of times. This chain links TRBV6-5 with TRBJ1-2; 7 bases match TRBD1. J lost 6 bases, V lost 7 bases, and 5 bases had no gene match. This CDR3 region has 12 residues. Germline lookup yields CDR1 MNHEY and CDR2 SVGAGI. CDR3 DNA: TGTGCCAGCAAGACAGGGAAGGATGGCTACACCTTC. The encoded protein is CASKTGKDGYTF.

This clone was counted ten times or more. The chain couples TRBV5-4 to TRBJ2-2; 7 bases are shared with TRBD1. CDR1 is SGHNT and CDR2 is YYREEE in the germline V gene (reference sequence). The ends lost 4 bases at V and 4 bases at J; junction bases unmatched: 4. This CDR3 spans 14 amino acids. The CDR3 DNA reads TGTGCCAGCAGCCTACAGGGGATCACCGGGGAGCTGTTTTTT. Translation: CASSLQGITGELFF.

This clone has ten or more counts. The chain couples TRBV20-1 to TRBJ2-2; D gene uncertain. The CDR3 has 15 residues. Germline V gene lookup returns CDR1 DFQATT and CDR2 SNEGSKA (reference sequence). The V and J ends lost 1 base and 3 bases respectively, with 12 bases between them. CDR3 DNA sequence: TGCAGTGCTAGAGCTCCAGCACTTCACACCGGGGAGCTGTTTTTT. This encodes CSARAPALHTGELFF.

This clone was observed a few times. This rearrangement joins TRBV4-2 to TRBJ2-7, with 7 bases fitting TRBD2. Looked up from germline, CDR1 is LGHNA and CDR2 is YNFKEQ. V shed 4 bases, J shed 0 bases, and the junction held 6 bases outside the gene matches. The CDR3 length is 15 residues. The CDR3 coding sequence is TGTGCCAGCAGCCCACAGCGGGACGGCTCCTACGAGCAGTACTTC. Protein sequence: CASSPQRDGSYEQYF.

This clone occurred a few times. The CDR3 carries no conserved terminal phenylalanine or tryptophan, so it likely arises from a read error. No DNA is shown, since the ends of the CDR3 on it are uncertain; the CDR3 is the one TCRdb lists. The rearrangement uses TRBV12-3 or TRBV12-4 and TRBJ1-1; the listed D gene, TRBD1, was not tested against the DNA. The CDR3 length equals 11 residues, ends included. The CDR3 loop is CASNGTGKAYL.

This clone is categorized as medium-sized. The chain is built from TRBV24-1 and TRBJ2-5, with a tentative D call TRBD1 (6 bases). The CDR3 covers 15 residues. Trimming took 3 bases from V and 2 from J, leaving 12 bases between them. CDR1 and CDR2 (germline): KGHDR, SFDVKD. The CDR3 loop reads CATSDTAGVQETQYF. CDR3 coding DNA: TGTGCCACCAGTGATACAGCAGGGGTGCAAGAGACCCAGTACTTC.

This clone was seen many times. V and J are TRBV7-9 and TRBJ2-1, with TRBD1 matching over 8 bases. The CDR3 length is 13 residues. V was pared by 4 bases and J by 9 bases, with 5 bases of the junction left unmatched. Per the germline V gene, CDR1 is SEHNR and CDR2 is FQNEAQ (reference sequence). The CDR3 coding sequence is TGTGCCAGCAGCTCGGACAGGGTTGGTGAGCAGTTCTTC. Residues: CASSSDRVGEQFF.

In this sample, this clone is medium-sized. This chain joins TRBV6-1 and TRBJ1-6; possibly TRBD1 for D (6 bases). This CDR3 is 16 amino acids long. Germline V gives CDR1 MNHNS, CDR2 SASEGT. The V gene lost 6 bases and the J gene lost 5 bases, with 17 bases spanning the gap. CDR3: CASRLTDRPDNSPLHF. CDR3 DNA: TGTGCCAGCAGGCTCACCGACAGGCCGGATAATTCACCCCTCCACTTT.

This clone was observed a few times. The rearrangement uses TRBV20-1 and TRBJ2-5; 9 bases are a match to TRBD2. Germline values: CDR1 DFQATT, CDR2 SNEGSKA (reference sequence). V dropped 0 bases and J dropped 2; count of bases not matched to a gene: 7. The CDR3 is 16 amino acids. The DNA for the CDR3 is TGCAGTGCTAGAGATCTCGCGGGAGGGGGGCAAGAGACCCAGTACTTC. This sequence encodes CSARDLAGGGQETQYF.

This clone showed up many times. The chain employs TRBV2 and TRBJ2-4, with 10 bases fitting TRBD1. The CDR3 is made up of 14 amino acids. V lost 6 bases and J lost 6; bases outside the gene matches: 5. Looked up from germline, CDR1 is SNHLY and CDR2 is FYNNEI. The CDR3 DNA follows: TGTGCCAGCAGATCCGGGACAGGGGTAAACATTCAGTACTTC. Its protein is CASRSGTGVNIQYF.

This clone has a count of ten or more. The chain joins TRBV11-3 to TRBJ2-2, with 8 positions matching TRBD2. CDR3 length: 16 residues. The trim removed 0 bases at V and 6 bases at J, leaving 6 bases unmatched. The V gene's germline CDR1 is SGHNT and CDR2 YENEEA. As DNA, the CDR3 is TGTGCCAGCAGCTTAGAGGCCGGGAGGGCCGCCGGGGAGCTGTTTTTT. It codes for CASSLEAGRAAGELFF.

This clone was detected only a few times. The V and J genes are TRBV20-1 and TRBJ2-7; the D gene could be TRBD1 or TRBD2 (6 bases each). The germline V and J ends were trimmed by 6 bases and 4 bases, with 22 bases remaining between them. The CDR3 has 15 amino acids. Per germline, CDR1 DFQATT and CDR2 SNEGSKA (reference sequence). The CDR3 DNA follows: TGCAGTGCCTCCGACGGGGGCAGCTACAGGTACGAGCAGTACTTC. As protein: CSASDGGSYRYEQYF.

The CDR3 sequence is CASSRGGYEQYF. The CDR3 DNA reads as TGTGCCAGCAGTCGGGGGGGCTACGAGCAGTACTTC. V gene TRBV12-3 or TRBV12-4 combines with J gene TRBJ2-7; 8 positions agree with TRBD2. V lost 5 bases, J lost 3 bases, and 0 bases stayed unmatched. CDR3 length equals 12 residues.

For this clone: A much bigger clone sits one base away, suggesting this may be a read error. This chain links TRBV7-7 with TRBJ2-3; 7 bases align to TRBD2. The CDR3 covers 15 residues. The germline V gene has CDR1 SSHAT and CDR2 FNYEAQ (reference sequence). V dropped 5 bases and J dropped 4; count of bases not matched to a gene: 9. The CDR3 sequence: CASSPGTIFSDTQYF. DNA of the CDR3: TGTGCCAGCAGCCCCGGGACTATTTTCTCAGATACGCAGTATTTT.

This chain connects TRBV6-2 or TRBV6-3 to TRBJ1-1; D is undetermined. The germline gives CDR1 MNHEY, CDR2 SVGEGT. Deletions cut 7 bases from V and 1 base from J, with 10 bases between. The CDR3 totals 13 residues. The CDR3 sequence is CASTRGTNTEAFF. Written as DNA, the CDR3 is TGTGCCAGCACCCGAGGAACGAACACTGAAGCTTTCTTT.

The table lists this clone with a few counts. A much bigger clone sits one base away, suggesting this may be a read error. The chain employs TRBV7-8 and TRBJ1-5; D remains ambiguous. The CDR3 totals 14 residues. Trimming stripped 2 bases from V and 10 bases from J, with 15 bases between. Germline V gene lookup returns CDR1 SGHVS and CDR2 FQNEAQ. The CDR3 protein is CASSLRRINHPQHF. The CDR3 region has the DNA TGTGCCAGCAGCTTAAGGAGGATCAACCATCCCCAGCATTTT.

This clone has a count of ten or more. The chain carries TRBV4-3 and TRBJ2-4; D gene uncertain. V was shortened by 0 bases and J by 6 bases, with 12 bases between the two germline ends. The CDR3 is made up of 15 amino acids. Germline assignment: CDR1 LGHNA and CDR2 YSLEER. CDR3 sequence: CASSQDPQQGNIQYF. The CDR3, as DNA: TGCGCCAGCAGCCAAGATCCTCAGCAAGGAAACATTCAGTACTTC.

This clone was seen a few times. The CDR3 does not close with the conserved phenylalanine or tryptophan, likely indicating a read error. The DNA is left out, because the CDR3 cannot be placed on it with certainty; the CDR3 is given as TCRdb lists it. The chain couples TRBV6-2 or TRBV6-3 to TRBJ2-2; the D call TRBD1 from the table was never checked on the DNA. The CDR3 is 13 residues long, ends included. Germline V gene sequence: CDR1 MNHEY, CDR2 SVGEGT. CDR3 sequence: CASSYAGQADRAG.